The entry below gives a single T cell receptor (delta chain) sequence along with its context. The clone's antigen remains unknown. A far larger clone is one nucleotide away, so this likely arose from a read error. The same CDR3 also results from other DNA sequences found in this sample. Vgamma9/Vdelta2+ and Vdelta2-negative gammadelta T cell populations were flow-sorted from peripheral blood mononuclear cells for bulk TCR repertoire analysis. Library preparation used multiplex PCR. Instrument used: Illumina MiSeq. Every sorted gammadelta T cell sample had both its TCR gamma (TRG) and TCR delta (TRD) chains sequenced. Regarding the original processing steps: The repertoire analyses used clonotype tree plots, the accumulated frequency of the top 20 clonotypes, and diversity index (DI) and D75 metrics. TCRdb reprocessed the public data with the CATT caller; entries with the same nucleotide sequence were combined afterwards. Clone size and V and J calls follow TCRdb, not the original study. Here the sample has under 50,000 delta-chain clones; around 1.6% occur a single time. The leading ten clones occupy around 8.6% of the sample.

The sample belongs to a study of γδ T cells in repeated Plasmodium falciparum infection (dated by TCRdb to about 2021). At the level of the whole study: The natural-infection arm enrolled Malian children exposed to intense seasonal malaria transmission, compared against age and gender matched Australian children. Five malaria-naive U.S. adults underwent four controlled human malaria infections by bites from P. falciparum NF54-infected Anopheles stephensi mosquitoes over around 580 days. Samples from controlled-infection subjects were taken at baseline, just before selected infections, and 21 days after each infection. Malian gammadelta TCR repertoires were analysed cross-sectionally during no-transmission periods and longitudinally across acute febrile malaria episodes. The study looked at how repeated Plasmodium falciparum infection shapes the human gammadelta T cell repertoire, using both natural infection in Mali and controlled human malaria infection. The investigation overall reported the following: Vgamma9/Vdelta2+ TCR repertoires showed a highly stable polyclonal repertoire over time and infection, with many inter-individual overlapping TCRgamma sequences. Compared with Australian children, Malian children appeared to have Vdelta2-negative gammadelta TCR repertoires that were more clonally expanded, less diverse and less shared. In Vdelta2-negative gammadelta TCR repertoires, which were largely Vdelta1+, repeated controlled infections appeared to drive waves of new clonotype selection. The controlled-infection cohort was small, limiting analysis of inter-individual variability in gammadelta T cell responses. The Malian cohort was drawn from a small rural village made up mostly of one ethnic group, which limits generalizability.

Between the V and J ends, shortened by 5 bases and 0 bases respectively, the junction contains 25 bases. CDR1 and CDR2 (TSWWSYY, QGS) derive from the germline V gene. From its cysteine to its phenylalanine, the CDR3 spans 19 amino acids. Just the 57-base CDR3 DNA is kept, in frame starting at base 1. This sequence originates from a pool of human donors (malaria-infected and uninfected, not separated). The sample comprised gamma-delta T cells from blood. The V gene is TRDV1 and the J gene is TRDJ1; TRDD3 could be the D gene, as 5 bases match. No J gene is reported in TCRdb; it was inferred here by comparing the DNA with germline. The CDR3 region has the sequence CALGILSRTGGCDTDKLIF. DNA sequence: TGTGCTCTTGGGATCCTTTCCCGTACTGGAGGATGCGACACCGATAAACTCATCTTT.